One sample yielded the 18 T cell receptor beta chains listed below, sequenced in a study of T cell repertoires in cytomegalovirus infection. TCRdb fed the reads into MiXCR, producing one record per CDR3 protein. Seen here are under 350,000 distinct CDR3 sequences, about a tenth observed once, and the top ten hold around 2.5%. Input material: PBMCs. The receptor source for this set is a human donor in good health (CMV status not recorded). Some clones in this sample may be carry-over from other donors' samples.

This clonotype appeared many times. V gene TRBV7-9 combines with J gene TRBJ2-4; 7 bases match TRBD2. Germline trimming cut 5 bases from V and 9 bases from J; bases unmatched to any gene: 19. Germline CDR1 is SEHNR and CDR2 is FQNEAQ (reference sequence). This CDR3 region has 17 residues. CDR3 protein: CASSPRLSGEKGGIQYF. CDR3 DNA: TGTGCCAGCAGCCCCCGACTAAGCGGGGAGAAAGGCGGCATTCAGTACTTC.

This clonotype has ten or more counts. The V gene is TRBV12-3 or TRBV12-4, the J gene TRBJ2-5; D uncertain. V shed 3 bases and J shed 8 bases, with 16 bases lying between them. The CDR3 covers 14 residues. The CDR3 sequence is CASSFVGRPETQYF. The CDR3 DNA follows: TGTGCCAGCAGTTTTGTAGGGCGGCCCGAAACCCAGTACTTC.

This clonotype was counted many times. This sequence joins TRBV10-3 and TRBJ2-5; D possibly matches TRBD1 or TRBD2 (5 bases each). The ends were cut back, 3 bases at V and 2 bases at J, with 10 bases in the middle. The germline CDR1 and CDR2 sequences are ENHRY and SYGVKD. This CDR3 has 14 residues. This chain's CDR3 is CAISDLGPQETQYF. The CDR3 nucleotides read TGTGCCATCAGTGACCTGGGACCGCAAGAGACCCAGTACTTC.

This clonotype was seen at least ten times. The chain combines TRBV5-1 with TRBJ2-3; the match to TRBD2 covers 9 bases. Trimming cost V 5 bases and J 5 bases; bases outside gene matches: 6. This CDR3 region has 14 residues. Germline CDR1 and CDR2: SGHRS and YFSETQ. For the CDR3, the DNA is TGCGCCAGCAGTCTAGCGGGGTACCAAGATACGCAGTATTTT. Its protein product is CASSLAGYQDTQYF. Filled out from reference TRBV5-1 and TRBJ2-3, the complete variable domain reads KAGVTQTPRYLIKTRGQQVTLSCSPISGHRSVSWYQQTPGQGLQFLFEYFSETQRNKGNFPGRFSGRQFSNSRSEMNVSTLELGDSALYLCASSLAGYQDTQYFGPGTRLTVL.

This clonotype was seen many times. CDR3 protein: CASSHSGPASPRDTGVILAQHF. The CDR3 nucleotides are TGTGCCAGCAGCCACTCGGGACCAGCTTCCCCAAGGGACACAGGGGTGATCCTGGCCCAGCATTTT. The genes are TRBV4-2 and TRBJ1-5, with 7 bases fitting TRBD1. The CDR3 totals 22 residues. Unmatched junction bases numbered 34, after V lost 3 bases and J lost 11 bases. Germline V gene lookup returns CDR1 LGHNA and CDR2 YNFKEQ.

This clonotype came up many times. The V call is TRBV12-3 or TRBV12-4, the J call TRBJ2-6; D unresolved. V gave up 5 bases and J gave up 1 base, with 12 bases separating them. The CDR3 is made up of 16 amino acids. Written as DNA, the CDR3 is TGTGCCAGCAGTCGCCTCATGGGGTCTGGGGCCAACGTCCTGACTTTC. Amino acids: CASSRLMGSGANVLTF.

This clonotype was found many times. CDR3 in DNA: TGTGCCAGCAGTTACTTTTGGGGGGTACTGAACACCGGGGAGCTGTTTTTT. Translation gives CASSYFWGVLNTGELFF. The rearrangement uses TRBV6-2 or TRBV6-3 and TRBJ2-2, with D possibly matching TRBD2 (6 bases). Deletions cut 1 base from V and 1 base from J, with 13 bases between. The CDR3 runs 17 residues. Germline V gene sequence: CDR1 MNHEY, CDR2 SVGEGT.

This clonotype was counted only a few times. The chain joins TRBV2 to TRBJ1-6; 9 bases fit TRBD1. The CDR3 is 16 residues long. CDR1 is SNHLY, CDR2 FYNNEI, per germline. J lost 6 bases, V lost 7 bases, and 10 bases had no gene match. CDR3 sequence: CASKTGGASFNSPLHF. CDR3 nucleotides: TGTGCCAGCAAAACAGGGGGCGCTTCTTTTAATTCACCCCTCCACTTT.

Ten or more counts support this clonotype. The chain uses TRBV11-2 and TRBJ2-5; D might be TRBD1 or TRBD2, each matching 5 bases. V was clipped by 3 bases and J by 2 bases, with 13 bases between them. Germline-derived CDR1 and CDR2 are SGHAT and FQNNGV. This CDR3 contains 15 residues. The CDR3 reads CASSLGRILQETQYF. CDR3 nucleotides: TGTGCCAGCAGCTTGGGACGGATATTACAAGAGACCCAGTACTTC.

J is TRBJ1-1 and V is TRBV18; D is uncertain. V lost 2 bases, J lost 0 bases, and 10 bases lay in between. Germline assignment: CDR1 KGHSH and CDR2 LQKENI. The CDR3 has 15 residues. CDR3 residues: CASSPREGLNTEAFF. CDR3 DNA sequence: TGTGCCAGCTCACCAAGGGAGGGATTGAACACTGAAGCTTTCTTT.

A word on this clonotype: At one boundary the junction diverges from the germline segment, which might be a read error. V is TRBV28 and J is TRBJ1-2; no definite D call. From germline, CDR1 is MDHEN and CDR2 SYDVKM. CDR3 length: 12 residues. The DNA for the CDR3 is TGTGCCAGCCTTGTGGACGGCTATGGCTACTCCTTC. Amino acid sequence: CASLVDGYGYSF.

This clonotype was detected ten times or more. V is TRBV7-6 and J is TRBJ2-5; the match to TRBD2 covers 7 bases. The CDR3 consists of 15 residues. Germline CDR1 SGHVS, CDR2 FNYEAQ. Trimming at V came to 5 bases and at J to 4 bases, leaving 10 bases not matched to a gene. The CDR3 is CASSNRGVQSETQYF. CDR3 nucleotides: TGTGCCAGCAGCAATCGGGGGGTACAGTCAGAGACCCAGTACTTC.

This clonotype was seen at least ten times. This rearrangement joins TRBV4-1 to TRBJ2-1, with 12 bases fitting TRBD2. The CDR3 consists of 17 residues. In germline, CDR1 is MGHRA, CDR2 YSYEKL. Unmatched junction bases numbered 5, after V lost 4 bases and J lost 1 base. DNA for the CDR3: TGCGCCAGCAGCCGATCTAGCGGGGGGGTGTCCTACAATGAGCAGTTCTTC. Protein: CASSRSSGGVSYNEQFF.

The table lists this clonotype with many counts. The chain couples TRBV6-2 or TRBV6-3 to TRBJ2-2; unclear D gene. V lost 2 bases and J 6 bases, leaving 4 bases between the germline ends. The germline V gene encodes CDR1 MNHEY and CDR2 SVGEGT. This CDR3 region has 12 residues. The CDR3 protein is CASSYRPGELFF. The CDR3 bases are TGTGCCAGCAGTTACCGTCCCGGGGAGCTGTTTTTT.

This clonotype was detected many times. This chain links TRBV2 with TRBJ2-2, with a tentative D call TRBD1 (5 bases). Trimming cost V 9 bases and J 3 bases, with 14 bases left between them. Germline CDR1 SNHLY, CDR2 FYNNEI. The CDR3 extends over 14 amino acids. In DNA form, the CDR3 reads TGTGCCAGTAGATTCAGCAGGGACACCGGGGAGCTGTTTTTT. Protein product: CASRFSRDTGELFF.

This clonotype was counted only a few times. The CDR3 region has the DNA TGTGCCAGCAGCTTGTTGGAGACTAGCGGGGGCCGTCAAGAGACCCAGTACTTC. It codes for CASSLLETSGGRQETQYF. The rearrangement joins TRBV13 to TRBJ2-5; 12 bases map to TRBD2. Germline V gene sequence: CDR1 PRHDT, CDR2 FYEKMQ (reference sequence). The junction had 10 bases not matched to a gene; V was cut back by 3 bases and J by 2 bases. CDR3 length equals 18 residues.

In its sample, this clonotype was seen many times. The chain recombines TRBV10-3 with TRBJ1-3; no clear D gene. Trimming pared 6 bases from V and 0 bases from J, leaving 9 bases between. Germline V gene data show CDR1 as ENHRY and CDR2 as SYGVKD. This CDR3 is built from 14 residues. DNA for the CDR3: TGTGCCATCAGGGAACAGTCCTCTGGAAACACCATATATTTT. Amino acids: CAIREQSSGNTIYF.

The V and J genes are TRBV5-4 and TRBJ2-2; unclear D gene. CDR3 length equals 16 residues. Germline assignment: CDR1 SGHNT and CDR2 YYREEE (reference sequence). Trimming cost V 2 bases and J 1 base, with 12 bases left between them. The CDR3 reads CASSFQAVENTGELFF. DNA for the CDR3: TGTGCCAGCAGCTTCCAAGCCGTCGAGAACACCGGGGAGCTGTTTTTT.